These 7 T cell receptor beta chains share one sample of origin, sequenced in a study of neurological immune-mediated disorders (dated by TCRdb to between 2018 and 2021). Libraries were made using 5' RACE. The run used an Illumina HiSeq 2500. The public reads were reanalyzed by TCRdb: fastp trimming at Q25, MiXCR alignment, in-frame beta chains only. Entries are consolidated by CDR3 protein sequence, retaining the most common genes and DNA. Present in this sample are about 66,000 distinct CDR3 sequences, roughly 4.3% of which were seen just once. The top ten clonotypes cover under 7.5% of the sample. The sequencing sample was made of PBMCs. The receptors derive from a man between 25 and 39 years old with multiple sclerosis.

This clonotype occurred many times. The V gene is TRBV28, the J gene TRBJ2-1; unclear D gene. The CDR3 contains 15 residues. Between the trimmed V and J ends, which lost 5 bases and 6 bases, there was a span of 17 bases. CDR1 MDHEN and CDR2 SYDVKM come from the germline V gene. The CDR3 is CASSPLLWRSNEQFF. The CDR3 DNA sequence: TGTGCCAGCAGTCCCTTGCTGTGGCGGAGCAATGAGCAGTTCTTC.

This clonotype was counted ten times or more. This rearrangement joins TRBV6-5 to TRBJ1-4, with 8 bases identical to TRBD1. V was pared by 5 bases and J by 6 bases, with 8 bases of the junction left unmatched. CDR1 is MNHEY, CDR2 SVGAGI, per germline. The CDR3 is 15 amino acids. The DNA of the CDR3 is TGTGCCAGCAGTACAGGGGGGAGATGGCATGAAAAACTGTTTTTT. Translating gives CASSTGGRWHEKLFF.

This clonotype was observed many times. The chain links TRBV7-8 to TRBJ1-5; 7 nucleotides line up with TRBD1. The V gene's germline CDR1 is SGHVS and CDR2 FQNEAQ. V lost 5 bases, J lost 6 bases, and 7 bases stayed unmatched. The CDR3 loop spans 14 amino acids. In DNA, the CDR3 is TGTGCCAGCAGCCCCGGGAACAGGGGTCAGCCCCAGCATTTT. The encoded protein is CASSPGNRGQPQHF.

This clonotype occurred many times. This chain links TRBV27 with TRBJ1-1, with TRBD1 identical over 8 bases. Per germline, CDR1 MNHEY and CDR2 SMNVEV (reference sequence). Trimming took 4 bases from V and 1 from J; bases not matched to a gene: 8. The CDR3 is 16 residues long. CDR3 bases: TGTGCCAGCAGTTCGCGGACAGGGCTTACGAACACTGAAGCTTTCTTT. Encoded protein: CASSSRTGLTNTEAFF.

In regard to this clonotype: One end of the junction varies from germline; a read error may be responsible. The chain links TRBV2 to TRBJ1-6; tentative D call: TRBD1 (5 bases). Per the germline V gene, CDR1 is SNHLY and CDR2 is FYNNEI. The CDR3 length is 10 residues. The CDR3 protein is CATGESPLNF. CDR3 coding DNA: TGTGCCACGGGGGAATCACCCCTCAACTTT. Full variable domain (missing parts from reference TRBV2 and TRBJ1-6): EPEVTQTPSHQVTQMGQEVILRCVPISNHLYFYWYRQILGQKVEFLVSFYNNEISEKSEIFDDQFSVERPDGSNFTLKIRSTKLEDSAMYFCATGESPLNFGNGTRLTVT.

In DNA form, the CDR3 reads TGCAGTGCCCCTTCGGGAAAGGGCGGTGGCTACACCTTC. Translation gives CSAPSGKGGGYTF. The gene calls are TRBV20-1 and TRBJ1-2; D not resolved. Per the germline V gene, CDR1 is DFQATT and CDR2 is SNEGSKA (reference sequence). V lost 6 bases to trimming and J lost 7 bases, with 18 bases between them. The CDR3 is made up of 13 amino acids.

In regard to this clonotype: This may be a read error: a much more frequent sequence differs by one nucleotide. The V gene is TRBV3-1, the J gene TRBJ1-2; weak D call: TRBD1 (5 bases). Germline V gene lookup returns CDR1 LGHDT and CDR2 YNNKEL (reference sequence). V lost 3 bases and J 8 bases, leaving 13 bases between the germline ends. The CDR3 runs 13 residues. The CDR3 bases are TGTGCCAGCAGCCAGAGAAAGGGGCGCGGCTACACCTTC. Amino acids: CASSQRKGRGYTF.